The rows below give T cell receptor beta chains drawn from one sample of a study of neurological immune-mediated disorders. TCRdb reprocessed the 5' RACE reads via MiXCR and lists one record per CDR3 protein. The sample includes under 75,000 distinct CDR3 sequences, 3% to 4% of them seen just once. Material: PBMCs. Receptors were obtained from an older woman with multiple sclerosis. The conserved cysteine and the conserved F or W are not part of the CDR3 here.

V | CDR3
TRBV20-1 | SAKWETQY
TRBV6-5 | ASGIGEGYTQY
TRBV3-1 | ASSHNARGDTQY
TRBV7-2 | ASSLGPRSYEQY
TRBV27 | ASRNSGTGGGTNEKLF
TRBV19 | ASVRDSVYNEQF
TRBV20-1 | SASGDRDYEQY
TRBV20-1 | SAREGFGGWSNQPQH
TRBV15 | ATSREVTGDGNTIY
TRBV24-1 | ATSDRSGRVTDTQY
TRBV7-8 | ASSSGQTYGYT
TRBV18 | ASSQNRKSWGTEAF
TRBV10-3 | AIRGVLGNNNEQF
TRBV29-1 | SADRGEAF
TRBV4-3 | ASSQDVGVRDQPQH
TRBV5-8 | ASSFEGLRPPVQF
TRBV20-1 | SARDRRQGNTEAF
TRBV4-2 | ASSQPGQGGQPQH
TRBV5-1 | ASSSGLTGGSYNEQF
TRBV29-1 | SVAAGTDTDTQY
TRBV18 | ASSPTDRGAGNQPQH
TRBV27 | ASSLNPGASTEAF
TRBV2 | ARGVLVYNEQF
TRBV12-3/TRBV12-4 | ASSLSAGNTEAF
TRBV28 | ASSLDFRDRYTGELF
TRBV6-2/TRBV6-3 | ASSWGGSSYEQY
TRBV7-6 | ASSLRQRADTQY
TRBV7-8 | ASSFPASRDTQY
TRBV20-1 | SARDLRSYEQY
TRBV20-1 | SENTLPYNSPLH
TRBV7-9 | ASSSSGETFYNEQF
TRBV10-3 | AIRRTGDSPLH